The T cell receptor beta chain described here comes from a study of blood T cells in healthy people across ages. Concerning this clonotype itself: The target antigen is unknown.

General observations from the study: Long-lived and aged donors differed, with more naive CD4+ cells and higher diversity in the long-lived.

Every donor gave 8.5 to 10 milliliters of peripheral blood. A second 7 to 11 cycle PCR used barcoded and J-beta primers. TCRdb called the 5' RACE reads again in MiXCR, with one record for every CDR3 protein. The sample contains hundreds of thousands of distinct CDR3 sequences, approximately 49% of which appear only once. Germline V gene data show CDR1 as DFQATT and CDR2 as SNEGSKA (reference sequence). There are 13 residues in the CDR3. V dropped 8 bases and J dropped 3 bases, with 16 bases sitting between them. The chain employs TRBV20-1 and TRBJ1-1; tentative D call: TRBD1 (6 bases). The sequence was collected from a woman aged 55-70 years in good health. Material for sequencing was blood. CDR3 sequence: CSYIRGGHTEAFF. The CDR3 nucleotides read TGCAGTTATATACGAGGGGGGCACACTGAAGCTTTCTTT.